The 2 T cell receptor beta chains below come from one sample, sequenced in a study of cytomegalovirus exposure and HLA in healthy donors. The table came from immunoSEQ multiplex PCR; TCRdb's copy has only in-frame clones and leaves some out. The sample carries 110,000 or so clones, about 82% recorded once. Sequencing was done on a sample of PBMCs. Receptors originate from a man aged 18 to 30 in good health and CMV-seronegative.

This clone was counted between two and nine times. The chain couples TRBV4-2 to TRBJ2-7; 7 bases agree with TRBD2. In germline, CDR1 is LGHNA, CDR2 YNFKEQ. J lost 3 bases, V lost 1 base, and 6 bases had no gene match. The CDR3 is 15 residues long. The CDR3, as DNA: TGTGCCAGCAGCCAAGGTCAGGCTAGCGGCTACGAGCAGTACTTC. Amino acids: CASSQGQASGYEQYF.

The table lists this clone with a count of one. This sequence joins TRBV11-2 and TRBJ2-1, with TRBD2 matching over 8 bases. Trimming at V came to 2 bases and at J to 4 bases, leaving 10 bases not matched to a gene. The CDR3 runs to 17 residues. Germline CDR1 and CDR2: SGHAT and FQNNGV. The CDR3 here is CASSLRERELGYNEQFF. Here the CDR3 DNA reads TGTGCCAGCAGCTTACGGGAGCGGGAGCTTGGTTACAATGAGCAGTTCTTC.